This TCR beta chain came from a study of T cells in Graves' hyperthyroidism and ophthalmopathy. Diagnoses were established using clinical symptoms, serum thyroxine and TRAb, thyroid ultrasound and orbital computed tomography. Approximately 10 ml of fresh peripheral blood supplied the PBMCs. Amplified TCR beta CDR3 regions came from RNA transcripts. The primer set for the first-round RT-PCR of the TCR CDR3 was HTBI. TCRdb recomputed calls from the multiplex PCR reads with MiXCR, one row per CDR3 protein. Found here are nearly 750,000 distinct CDR3 sequences, approximately 40% of them singletons; the top ten hold less than 40%. This clonotype was counted between two and nine times. Its antigen is undetermined. This CDR3 contains 14 residues. Germline loops: CDR1 SGHRS, CDR2 YFSETQ. Trimming took off 0 bases at V and 7 bases at J, with 14 bases between the two ends. General study points: Most thyroid clonotypes expanded above 0.001 appeared in blood too. Stable hyperthyroidism was separated from ophthalmopathy by a model based on 13 V-J features.

The TCR originated in a woman between 40 and 50 years old with Graves' hyperthyroidism. Material: blood. V usage is TRBV5-1 and J usage is TRBJ2-7; perhaps D is TRBD1 or TRBD2 (6 bases each). As DNA, the CDR3 is TGCGCCAGCAGCTTGGGGGACACCGGAGGGGAGCAGTACTTC. Translated, it gives CASSLGDTGGEQYF.